Listed below are T cell receptor beta chains from one sample, sequenced in a study of T cell repertoires in cytomegalovirus infection. MiXCR was run by TCRdb on the reads, yielding one entry per CDR3 protein. The sample consists of about 80,000 distinct CDR3 sequences, 3.5% to 4.5% of them appearing once. Sequenced: PBMCs. Every receptor here comes from a human donor in good health (CMV status not recorded). Some clones in this sample may be carry-over from other donors' samples. Both conserved end residues are part of each CDR3. D genes are given only for firm matches. Rows give clone size only sometimes, using once, few, many, or a class for an expanded clone.

clone size,V gene,D gene,J gene,CDR3 protein,CDR3 DNA
many,TRBV7-2,NA,TRBJ1-2,CASSLGTGDGGTF,TGTGCCAGCAGCTTGGGGACGGGGGATGGTGGCACCTTC
many,TRBV6-1,NA,TRBJ2-3,CASSFEIGSTDTQYF,TGTGCCAGCAGCTTCGAGATTGGTAGCACAGATACGCAGTATTTT
many,TRBV27,TRBD1,TRBJ1-4,CASSRQTGGDEKLFF,TGTGCCAGCAGTCGCCAGACAGGGGGCGATGAAAAACTGTTTTTT
many,TRBV12-3/TRBV12-4,NA,TRBJ1-6,CASSPRQNSPLHF,TGTGCCAGCAGTCCACGACAGAATTCACCCCTCCACTTT
many,TRBV7-2,NA,TRBJ1-1,CASSLADSTGEAFF,TGTGCCAGCAGCTTAGCGGACAGTACAGGGGAAGCTTTCTTT
NA,TRBV7-4,NA,TRBJ1-1,CAGSLGAKGNRNTEALF,TGTGCCGGCAGCTTAGGAGCAAAGGGGAATCGGAACACTGAAGCTTTGTTT
many,TRBV9,NA,TRBJ2-2,CASSVSPGELFF,TGTGCCAGCAGCGTATCTCCCGGGGAGCTGTTTTTT
many,TRBV28,NA,TRBJ1-1,CASRRGGNTEAFF,TGTGCCAGCAGACGGGGGGGGAACACTGAAGCTTTCTTT
many,TRBV7-2,TRBD1,TRBJ2-5,CASSFRLQGTRETQYF,TGTGCCAGCAGCTTTCGCCTACAGGGGACAAGGGAGACCCAGTACTTC
many,TRBV28,NA,TRBJ1-5,CASSLQGSSNQPQHF,TGTGCCAGCAGTTTACAGGGTTCTAGCAATCAGCCCCAGCATTTT
many,TRBV20-1,NA,TRBJ1-1,CSARPDTNTEAFF,TGCAGTGCTAGACCCGACACGAACACTGAAGCTTTCTTT
many,TRBV7-2,TRBD1,TRBJ2-1,CASSLEKAGGSYNEQFF,TGTGCCAGCAGCTTGGAGAAGGCAGGGGGCTCCTACAATGAGCAGTTCTTC
many,TRBV28,TRBD1,TRBJ2-7,CASNPTGGGPYEQYF,TGTGCCAGCAACCCGACAGGGGGTGGACCCTACGAGCAGTACTTC